This TCR beta chain is drawn from a study of T cells in Graves' hyperthyroidism and ophthalmopathy. CDR1 and CDR2 from the germline V gene are GTSNPN and SVGIG (reference sequence). The CDR3 sequence is 14 residues long. V was pared by 3 bases and J by 5 bases, with 16 bases between. Regions amplified from RNA transcripts were the TCR beta CDR3 regions. In the first-round RT-PCR of the TCR CDR3, the HTBI primer set was used. TCRdb redid the calling of the multiplex PCR reads with MiXCR, one entry per CDR3 protein. The data hold 650,000 to 850,000 distinct CDR3 sequences, with around 20% observed a single time. This clonotype has at least ten counts. With a duration under 2 months, the hyperthyroidism was newly diagnosed in patients aged 18 to 65.

The rearrangement joins TRBV30 to TRBJ1-1; D is unresolved. The sample comprised blood. This TCR was sampled from a woman aged 45-65 years with Graves' hyperthyroidism that later progressed to Graves' ophthalmopathy. CDR3 region: CAWSLLTGPTEAFF. For the CDR3, the DNA is TGTGCCTGGAGCCTGTTGACGGGCCCAACTGAAGCTTTCTTT.